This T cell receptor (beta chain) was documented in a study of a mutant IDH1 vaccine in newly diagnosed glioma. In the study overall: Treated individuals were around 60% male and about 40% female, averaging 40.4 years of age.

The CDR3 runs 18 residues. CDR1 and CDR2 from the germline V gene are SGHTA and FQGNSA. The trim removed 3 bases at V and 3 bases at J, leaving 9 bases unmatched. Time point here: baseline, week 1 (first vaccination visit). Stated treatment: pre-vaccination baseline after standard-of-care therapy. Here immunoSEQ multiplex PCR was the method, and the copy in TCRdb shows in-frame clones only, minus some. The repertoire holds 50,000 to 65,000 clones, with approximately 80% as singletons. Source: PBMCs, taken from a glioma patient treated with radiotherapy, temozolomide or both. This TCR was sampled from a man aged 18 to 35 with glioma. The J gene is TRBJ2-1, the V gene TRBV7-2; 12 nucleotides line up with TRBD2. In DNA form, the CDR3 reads TGTGCCAGCAGCTTTCTACGAACTAGCGGGAGGATCTACAATGAGCAGTTCTTC. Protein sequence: CASSFLRTSGRIYNEQFF.